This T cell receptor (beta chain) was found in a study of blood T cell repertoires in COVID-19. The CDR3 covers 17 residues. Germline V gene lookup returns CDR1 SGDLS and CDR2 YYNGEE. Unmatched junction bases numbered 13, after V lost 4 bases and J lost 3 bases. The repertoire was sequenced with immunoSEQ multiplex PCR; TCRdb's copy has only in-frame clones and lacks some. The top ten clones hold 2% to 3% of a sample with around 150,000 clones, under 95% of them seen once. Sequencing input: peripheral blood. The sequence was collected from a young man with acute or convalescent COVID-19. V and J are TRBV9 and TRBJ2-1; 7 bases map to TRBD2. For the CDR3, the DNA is TGTGCCAGCAGCCCCCGAAGGGCGGGAGTTAACTACAATGAGCAGTTCTTC. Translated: CASSPRRAGVNYNEQFF. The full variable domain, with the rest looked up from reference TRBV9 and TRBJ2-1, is DSGVTQTPKHLITATGQRVTLRCSPRSGDLSVYWYQQSLDQGLQFLIQYYNGEERAKGNILERFSAQQFPDLHSELNLSSLELGDSALYFCASSPRRAGVNYNEQFFGPGTRLTVL.